This passage covers 16 T cell receptor beta chains from one sample sequenced in a study of cytomegalovirus exposure and HLA in healthy donors. The PCR employed 60 Vbeta primers together with 13 Jbeta primers. TCRdb's table, derived via immunoSEQ multiplex PCR, lists solely in-frame clones and lacks some. The repertoire has about 130,000 clones, 82% of them found once; the top ten carry 2.5% to 3%. Sequencing was performed on PBMCs. Source of these receptors: a boy aged 2 to 10 in good health and CMV-seronegative.

The genes are TRBV9 and TRBJ2-2; the D is unclear. The CDR3 is 15 residues long. Trimming left V 0 bases short and J 0 bases short, with 6 bases between. Looked up from germline, CDR1 is SGDLS and CDR2 is YYNGEE. The CDR3: CASSVGASNTGELFF. CDR3 nucleotides: TGTGCCAGCAGCGTAGGGGCTTCGAACACCGGGGAGCTGTTTTTT.

The CDR3 DNA sequence: TGTGCCATCAGTGAGTCCACGGGTTATAATTCACCCCTCCACTTT. Translation gives CAISESTGYNSPLHF. The chain combines TRBV10-3 with TRBJ1-6; D call uncertain. The germline V gene has CDR1 ENHRY and CDR2 SYGVKD. Trimming removed 0 bases from V and 4 bases from J, with 7 bases in between. The CDR3 is 15 residues long.

The chain joins TRBV5-1 to TRBJ1-2; tentative D call: TRBD1 (5 bases). The CDR3 has 15 residues. Trimming stripped 0 bases from V and 1 base from J, with 10 bases between. Germline loops: CDR1 SGHRS, CDR2 YFSETQ. In DNA, the CDR3 is TGCGCCAGCAGCTTGGAGGGCGGGGGTAACTATGGCTACACCTTC. Translated: CASSLEGGGNYGYTF.

This clone was detected only a few times. The genes are TRBV7-9 and TRBJ2-7; weak D call: TRBD2 (6 bases). The V end lost 6 bases, the J end lost 7 bases, and 13 bases lay between the germline ends. Germline V gene lookup returns CDR1 SEHNR and CDR2 FQNEAQ (reference sequence). The CDR3 is made up of 12 amino acids. In nucleotides, the CDR3 is TGTGCCAGCAGGGCGGGAACTGGGGAGCAGTACTTC. This sequence encodes CASRAGTGEQYF.

This chain joins TRBV6-5 and TRBJ2-5, with D unresolved. Germline V CDR1 and CDR2: MNHEY, SVGAGI. The CDR3 runs to 15 residues. V shed 0 bases and J shed 1 base, with 9 bases lying between them. CDR3 DNA sequence: TGTGCCAGCAGTTACTCCCCACAACCCCAAGAGACCCAGTACTTC. Translation: CASSYSPQPQETQYF.

This chain joins TRBV7-3 and TRBJ1-1; possible D gene TRBD1, 6 bases. The CDR3 covers 14 residues. Looked up from germline, CDR1 is SGHTA and CDR2 is FQGTGA. Trimming took 1 base from V and 6 from J, leaving 12 bases between them. In DNA form, the CDR3 reads TGTGCCAGCAGCTTAATGGGGGCGGGGGCTGAAGCTTTCTTT. Amino acid sequence: CASSLMGAGAEAFF.

The chain carries TRBV7-2 and TRBJ2-3; 8 bases are a match to TRBD2. Trimming removed 5 bases from V and 1 base from J; junction bases left unmatched: 5. The CDR3 sequence is 15 residues long. Germline CDR1 SGHTA, CDR2 FQGNSA. CDR3 nucleotide sequence: TGTGCCAGCAGCCGGGGGGGATCCCGCACAGATACGCAGTATTTT. Protein sequence: CASSRGGSRTDTQYF. The variable domain in full, completed from reference TRBV7-2 and TRBJ2-3, reads GAGVSQSPSNKVTEKGKDVELRCDPISGHTALYWYRQSLGQGLEFLIYFQGNSAPDKSGLPSDRFSAERTGGSVSTLTIQRTQQEDSAVYLCASSRGGSRTDTQYFGPGTRLTVL.

This clone has only a few counts. The V call is TRBV5-1, the J call TRBJ1-1, with 8 bases matching TRBD1. CDR3 length: 14 amino acids. The V gene's germline CDR1 is SGHRS and CDR2 YFSETQ. V lost 7 bases and J lost 7; bases outside the gene matches: 12. CDR3 sequence reads: CASAQDRVKFEAFF. The CDR3 DNA follows: TGCGCCAGCGCCCAGGACAGGGTAAAGTTTGAAGCTTTCTTT.

This chain links TRBV6-1 with TRBJ2-3, with D maybe TRBD2 (6 bases). Germline assignment: CDR1 MNHNS and CDR2 SASEGT. V lost 5 bases and J lost 5, with 14 bases in between. This CDR3 spans 14 amino acids. The CDR3 spells CASSNRDLGDTQYF. The CDR3 nucleotides are TGTGCCAGCAGTAATCGGGACTTAGGAGATACGCAGTATTTT.

This clone was recorded only once. This chain uses TRBV27 with TRBJ2-2, with a weak D call TRBD1 (6 bases). The V end lost 3 bases, the J end lost 4 bases, and 15 bases lay between the germline ends. From germline, CDR1 is MNHEY and CDR2 SMNVEV (reference sequence). This CDR3 is built from 16 residues. CDR3 DNA: TGTGCCAGCAGTTTGTTGGGGGCCCTAGTCACCGGGGAGCTGTTTTTT. This sequence encodes CASSLLGALVTGELFF.

The chain carries TRBV11-2 and TRBJ2-3, with D possibly being TRBD2 (5 bases). The germline gives CDR1 SGHAT, CDR2 FQNNGV. The CDR3 is 14 residues long. Trimming shortened V by 4 bases and J by 2 bases, and 10 bases separated the two germline ends. CDR3 region: CASSSVGITDTQYF. As DNA, the CDR3 is TGTGCCAGCAGCTCCGTCGGGATCACAGATACGCAGTATTTT.

In DNA form, the CDR3 reads TGTGCCAGTAGTATGAAGGGGTCAGCGAGCCCCTACGAGCAGTACGTC. As protein: CASSMKGSASPYEQYV. The rearrangement links TRBV19 to TRBJ2-7; a weak D match, TRBD1 (5 bases). This CDR3 comprises 16 residues. Germline V CDR1 and CDR2: LNHDA, SQIVND (reference sequence). V lost 3 bases, J lost 2 bases, and 17 bases lay in between.

The chain carries TRBV18 and TRBJ1-5, with 7 bases matching TRBD1. There are 14 residues in the CDR3. Losses at the gene ends were 8 bases for V and 5 bases for J; bases not matched to a gene: 9. Looked up from germline, CDR1 is KGHSH and CDR2 is LQKENI. The CDR3 DNA reads as TGTGCCAGCCGCAGACAGGGTGGAGATCAGCCCCAGCATTTT. As protein: CASRRQGGDQPQHF.

This clone was counted a few times. The chain joins TRBV7-3 to TRBJ1-5; D gene uncertain. V lost 3 bases, J lost 4 bases, and 7 bases lay in between. Germline V CDR1 and CDR2: SGHTA, FQGTGA. This CDR3 region has 13 residues. The CDR3 reads CASSFQKNQPQHF. In nucleotides, the CDR3 is TGTGCCAGCAGCTTCCAGAAAAATCAGCCCCAGCATTTT.

The chain combines TRBV13 with TRBJ2-2, with TRBD1 matching 11 bases. After removal of 6 bases from V and 0 bases from J, the junction contained 9 bases not matched to a gene. The germline V gene has CDR1 PRHDT and CDR2 FYEKMQ (reference sequence). The CDR3 loop spans 18 amino acids. CDR3: CASSSDRGHGANTGELFF. The CDR3 DNA sequence: TGTGCCAGCAGTTCGGACAGGGGGCATGGAGCGAACACCGGGGAGCTGTTTTTT.

CDR3 amino acids: CASSEETGVNTEAFF. The CDR3 DNA follows: TGTGCCAGCAGTGAAGAGACAGGGGTGAACACTGAAGCTTTCTTT. The V and J genes are TRBV25-1 and TRBJ1-1; 8 bases fit TRBD1. CDR1 and CDR2 from the germline V gene are MGHDK and SYGVNS. This CDR3 comprises 15 residues. V dropped 2 bases and J dropped 0; count of bases not matched to a gene: 2.